The T cell receptor beta chain under discussion was sequenced for a study of resident and recirculating memory T cells in vitiligo. This CDR3 has 15 amino acids. Trimming at V came to 5 bases and at J to 4 bases, leaving 6 bases not matched to a gene. Germline CDR1 is MNHEY and CDR2 is SMNVEV (reference sequence). With regard to this clone: What it binds is unknown.

No change in lesions over the prior 6 months defined stable disease. Assay used: immunoSEQ multiplex PCR; TCRdb lists only in-frame clones, some missing. Here the sample spans roughly 42,000 clones, nearly 95% being singletons. Study-level results: No single dominant TCR clone appeared; lesion clonality varied.

Material for sequencing was blood. V is TRBV27 and J is TRBJ2-7; 12 bases agree with TRBD1. The sequence was obtained from a male donor with vitiligo. Here the CDR3 DNA reads TGTGCCAGCAGTGGCGGGACAGGGGGCGCGTACGAGCAGTACTTC. Translation gives CASSGGTGGAYEQYF.